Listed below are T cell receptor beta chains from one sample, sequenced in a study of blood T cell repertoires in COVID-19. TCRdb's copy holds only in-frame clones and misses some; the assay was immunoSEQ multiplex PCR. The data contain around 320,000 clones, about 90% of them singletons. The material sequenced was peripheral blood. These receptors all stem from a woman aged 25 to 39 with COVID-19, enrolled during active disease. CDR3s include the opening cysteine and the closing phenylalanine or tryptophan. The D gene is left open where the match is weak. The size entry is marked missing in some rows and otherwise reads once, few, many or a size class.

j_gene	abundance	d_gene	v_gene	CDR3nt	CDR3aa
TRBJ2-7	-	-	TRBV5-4	TGTGCCAGCAGCTCTCTCTCCTACGAGCAGTACTTC	CASSSLSYEQYF
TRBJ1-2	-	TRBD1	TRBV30	TGTGCCTGGAGTGGGACAGGGTATTATGGCTACACCTTC	CAWSGTGYYGYTF
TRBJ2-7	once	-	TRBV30	TGTGCCTGGAGCGGAGGGATGGACTACGAGCAGTACTTC	CAWSGGMDYEQYF
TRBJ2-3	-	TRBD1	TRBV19	TGTGCCAGTAGTATTGACAGGGAAGATACGCAGTATTTT	CASSIDREDTQYF
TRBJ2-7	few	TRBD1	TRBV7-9	TGTGCCAGCAGCTCATGGACAGGGATAGTAAGCGAGCAGTACTTC	CASSSWTGIVSEQYF
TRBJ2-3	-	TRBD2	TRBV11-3	TGTGCCAGCAGCTTTAGCGGGGGGCCCGCCAGGAATACGCAGTATTTT	CASSFSGGPARNTQYF
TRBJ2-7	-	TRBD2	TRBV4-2	TGTGCCAGCAGCCAGGGATTAGCGGGGGACTACGAGCAGTACTTC	CASSQGLAGDYEQYF
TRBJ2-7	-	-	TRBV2	TGTGCCAGCAGTGGAGGTGAGGCCACCTACGAGCAGTACTTC	CASSGGEATYEQYF
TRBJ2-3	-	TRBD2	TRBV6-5	TGTGCCAGCAGTCCTGCGGGGGTCCCTACAGATACGCAGTATTTT	CASSPAGVPTDTQYF
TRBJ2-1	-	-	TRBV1	-	CTSSQVEVAGGSNEQFF
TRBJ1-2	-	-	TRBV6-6	TGTGCTCTGGGGGGTGCTAACTATGGCTACACCTTC	CALGGANYGYTF
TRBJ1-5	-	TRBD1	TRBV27	TGTGCCAGCAGTTTCTGGGCCAGGGGGGTTCCCAATCAGCCCCAGCATTTT	CASSFWARGVPNQPQHF
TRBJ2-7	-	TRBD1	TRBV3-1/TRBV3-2	TGTGCCAGCAGCCAAGTGACAGGGTCCTACGAGCAGTACTTC	CASSQVTGSYEQYF
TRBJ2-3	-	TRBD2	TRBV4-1	TGCGCCAGCAGCCAAGAAAAACTAGCGGCAGATACGCAGTATTTT	CASSQEKLAADTQYF
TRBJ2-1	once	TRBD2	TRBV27	TGTGCCAGCAGTTGGGGACTAGCGGGGGGCAATGAGCAGTTCTTC	CASSWGLAGGNEQFF
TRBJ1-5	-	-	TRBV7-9	TGTGCCAGCAGCTCCGGGCAGGGGATGCCCCAGCATTTT	CASSSGQGMPQHF
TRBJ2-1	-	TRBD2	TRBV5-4	TGTGCCAGCAGCTTGAGGCTAGCGGCCTACAATGAGCAGTTCTTC	CASSLRLAAYNEQFF
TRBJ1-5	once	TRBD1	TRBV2	TGTGCCAGCAGCCCGGGACAGGAGGAAGGGCAGCCCCAGCATTTT	CASSPGQEEGQPQHF
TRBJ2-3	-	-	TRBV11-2	TGTGCCAGCAGCTTTCAGGGGGGAAGTGACTGGTATACGCAGTATTTT	CASSFQGGSDWYTQYF
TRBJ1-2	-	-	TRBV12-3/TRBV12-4	TGTGCCAGCTGTCCCGGGGGAATGAGCGGCTACACCTTC	CASCPGGMSGYTF
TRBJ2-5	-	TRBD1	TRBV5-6	TGTGCCAGCAGTTCCGGGACAGGGGTGAGGGAGACCCAGTACTTC	CASSSGTGVRETQYF
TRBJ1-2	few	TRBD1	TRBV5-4	TGTGCCAGCAGCCCCGGGACAGAGCTTCACGGTGGCTACACCTTC	CASSPGTELHGGYTF
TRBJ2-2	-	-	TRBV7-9	TGTGCTGTTCCCCTAAGTTCCGGGGAGCTGTTTTTT	CAVPLSSGELFF
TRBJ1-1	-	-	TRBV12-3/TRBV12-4	TGTGCCAGCAGTTTTATAGAAGGGGGTGAAGCTTTCTTT	CASSFIEGGEAFF
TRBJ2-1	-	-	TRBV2	TGTGCCAGCAGTGAAGAGGGGTGGTATAACTACAATGAGCAGTTCTTC	CASSEEGWYNYNEQFF
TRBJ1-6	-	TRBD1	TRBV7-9	TGTGCCAGCAGCCCAACGGACAGGGGGTGGGATTCACCCCTCCACTTT	CASSPTDRGWDSPLHF
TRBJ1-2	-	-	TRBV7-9	TGTGCCAGCAGCCCCGACATTTCCTATGGCTACACCTTC	CASSPDISYGYTF
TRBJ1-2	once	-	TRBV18	TGTGCCAGCTCACCCGGGGTGAGGGAGAACTATGGCTACACCTTC	CASSPGVRENYGYTF
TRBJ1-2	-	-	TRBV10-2	TGCGCCAGCAGCGGCCAGGGGAGAGCTAACTATGGCTACACCTTC	CASSGQGRANYGYTF
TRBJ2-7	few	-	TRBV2	TGTGCCAGCACCGTGACAGGACCCTCCTACGAGCAGTACTTC	CASTVTGPSYEQYF
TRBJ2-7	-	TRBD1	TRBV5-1	TGCGCCAGCAGCCCGTCGACAGGGGACTACGAGCAGTACTTC	CASSPSTGDYEQYF
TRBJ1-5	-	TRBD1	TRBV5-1	TGCGCCAGCTCCCGGGACAGCTCCCAGCCCCAGCATTTT	CASSRDSSQPQHF
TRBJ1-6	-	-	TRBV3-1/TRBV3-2	TGTGCCAGCAGCCAGAGAATCCCGGGATCACCCCTCCACTTT	CASSQRIPGSPLHF
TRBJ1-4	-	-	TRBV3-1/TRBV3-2	TGTGCCAGCAGCCAGTATGACAAGTCAGATGAAAAACTGTTTTTT	CASSQYDKSDEKLFF
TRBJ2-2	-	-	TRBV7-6	TGTGCCAGCAGCTTAGTTCCGGGGGAGCTGTTTTTT	CASSLVPGELFF
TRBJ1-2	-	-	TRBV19	TGTGCCAGTACCTCAGGGGTCTATGGCTACACCTTC	CASTSGVYGYTF
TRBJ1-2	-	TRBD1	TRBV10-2	TGCGCCAGCAGCGAACCGGGACAGGGGCGTGGCGGCTACACCTTC	CASSEPGQGRGGYTF
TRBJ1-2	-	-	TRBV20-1	TGCAGTCTAAAAAGAGCCTATGGCTACACCTTC	CSLKRAYGYTF
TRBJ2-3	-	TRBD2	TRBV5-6	TGTGCCAGCAGCTCGTTAGGGACTAGCCTAACTAGCACAGATACGCAGTATTTT	CASSSLGTSLTSTDTQYF
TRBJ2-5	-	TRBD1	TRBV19	TGTGCCAGTACCAGGACAGGGGTGGCCCTCGAGACCCAGTACTTC	CASTRTGVALETQYF
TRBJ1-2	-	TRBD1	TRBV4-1	TGCGCCAGCAGCCTGACAGGGGGCGTAGGCTACACCTTC	CASSLTGGVGYTF
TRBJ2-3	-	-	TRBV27	TGTGCCACCTGGGGCAGGGGAAATACAGATACGCAGTATTTT	CATWGRGNTDTQYF
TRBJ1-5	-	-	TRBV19	TGTGCCAGTAGTATCGGGGATCAGCCCCAGCATTTT	CASSIGDQPQHF
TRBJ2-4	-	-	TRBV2	TGTGCCAGCAGCCCAAGGGGTATAGCCAAAAACATTCAGTACTTC	CASSPRGIAKNIQYF
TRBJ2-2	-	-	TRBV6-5	TGTGCCAGCATTGCCAGGGGAGAGGGCGGGGAGCTGTTTTTT	CASIARGEGGELFF
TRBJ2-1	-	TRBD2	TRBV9	TGTGCCAGCAGCGATCCCGGGACTAGCGGGGGGGCCATGGGGTTCTTC	CASSDPGTSGGAMGFF
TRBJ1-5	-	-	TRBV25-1	TGTGCCAGCAGTGTGTGGGGAGATCAGCCCCAGCATTTT	CASSVWGDQPQHF
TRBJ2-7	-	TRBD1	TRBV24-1	TGTGCCACCAGTGCCCTGACAGGGGGATATTCAAAAGCCTTCTACGAGCAGTACTTC	CATSALTGGYSKAFYEQYF
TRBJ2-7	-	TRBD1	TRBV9	TGTGCCAGCAGCGTGTCGACAGGGACCCCCTACGAGCAGTACTTC	CASSVSTGTPYEQYF
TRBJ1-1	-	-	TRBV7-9	TGTGCCAGCAGCCCCCGCGAAGATACAGTGTTCCGGGCTTTCTTT	CASSPREDTVFRAFF
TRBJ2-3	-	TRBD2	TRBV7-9	TGTGCCAGCAGCTTAGGAGTGAGACTAGCGGGCCAGTATTTT	CASSLGVRLAGQYF
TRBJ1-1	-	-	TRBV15	TGTGCCACCAGAAGAGAAGGACGGGGAGCTGAAGCTTTCTTT	CATRREGRGAEAFF
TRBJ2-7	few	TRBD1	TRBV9	TGTGCCAGCAGCGGAGATGGACAGGGCTCCTACGAGCAGTACTTC	CASSGDGQGSYEQYF
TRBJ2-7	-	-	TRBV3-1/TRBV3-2	TGTGCCAGCAGCCATGGGACTCTATACGAGCAGTACTTC	CASSHGTLYEQYF
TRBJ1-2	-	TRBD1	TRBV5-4	TGTGCCAGCAGTTGGGACAGGTTTAACTATGGCTACACCTTC	CASSWDRFNYGYTF